This T cell receptor (beta chain) was documented in a study of OX40 agonist ivuxolimab in advanced cancers. Libraries were prepared by immunoSEQ multiplex PCR; TCRdb keeps only in-frame clonotypes and omits some of them. The data hold about 42,000 clones, with approximately 86% observed a single time. With autoimmune disease history or systemic immunosuppression, patients were excluded. The CDR3 length is 13 residues. The TCR comes from an adult with an advanced solid tumor such as melanoma, head and neck, liver or kidney cancer. The material sequenced was CD4+ or CD8+ T cells sorted from blood, taken in a trial of the OX40 agonist ivuxolimab. The gene calls are TRBV21-1 and TRBJ1-4; TRBD1 is the table's D call, not checked against the DNA. TRBV21-1 is deemed a pseudogene. CDR3 loop: CASTGQRNEKLFF. CDR3 DNA sequence: TGTGCCAGCACGGGACAGCGTAATGAAAAACTGTTTTTT.